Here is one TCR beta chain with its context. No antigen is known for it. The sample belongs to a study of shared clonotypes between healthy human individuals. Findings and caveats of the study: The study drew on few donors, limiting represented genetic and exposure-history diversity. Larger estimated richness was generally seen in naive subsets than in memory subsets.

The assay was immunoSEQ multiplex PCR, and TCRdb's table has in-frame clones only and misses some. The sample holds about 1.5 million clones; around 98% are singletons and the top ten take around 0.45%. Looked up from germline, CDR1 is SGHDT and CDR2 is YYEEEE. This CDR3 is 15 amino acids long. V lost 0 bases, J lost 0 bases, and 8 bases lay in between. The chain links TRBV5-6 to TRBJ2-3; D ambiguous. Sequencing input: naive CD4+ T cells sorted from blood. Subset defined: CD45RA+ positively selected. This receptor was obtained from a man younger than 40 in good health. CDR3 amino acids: CASSLGLSSTDTQYF. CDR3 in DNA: TGTGCCAGCAGCTTGGGCTTGTCTAGCACAGATACGCAGTATTTT.